This T cell receptor (beta chain) emerged from a study of CD8 T cells in ankylosing spondylitis. General study findings and limits: Reports say disease-linked clones showed up significantly more in matched ankylosing spondylitis synovial fluid. Characteristic, it appeared, of ankylosing spondylitis blood was a TCR beta motif of several highly homologous variants. Disease-linked clones, CD8+, were relatively rare in peripheral blood.

Deletions cut 0 bases from V and 0 bases from J, with 9 bases between. The CDR3 length is 15 residues. Germline assignment: CDR1 LGHNA and CDR2 YSLEER. MiXCR, applied by TCRdb to the 5' RACE reads, yields one record per CDR3 protein. The sample has 200,000 to 250,000 distinct CDR3 sequences; 18% are singletons. Concerning this clonotype itself: Its specificity is not known.

Material for sequencing was blood, either unsorted or a sorted T cell fraction (not recorded which). The chain recombines TRBV4-3 with TRBJ2-7, with D unresolved. The receptor was isolated from a male donor with ankylosing spondylitis. As DNA, the CDR3 is TGCGCCAGCAGCCAAGATGGCGGTTACTCCTACGAGCAGTACTTC. Its protein is CASSQDGGYSYEQYF.